Presented here are 16 T cell receptor beta chains from one specimen sequenced in a study of CD8+ T cells in alopecia areata. Sequencing templates came from extracted RNA that was reverse transcribed into cDNA. Sequencing was performed with immunoSEQ multiplex PCR; in TCRdb, only in-frame clones are kept and a portion is missing. The data show around 170,000 clones, approximately 50% seen once. Stated treatment: oral pan-JAK inhibitor, 5-10 mg twice daily. The sequencing here drew on CD8+ T cells sorted from blood, taken at approximately week 51, from a patient treated with tofacitinib. All receptors derive from a human donor with alopecia areata.

The chain employs TRBV30 and TRBJ1-2; D is perhaps TRBD1 (5 bases). Germline assignment: CDR1 GTSNPN and CDR2 SVGIG (reference sequence). The CDR3 sequence is 13 residues long. V lost 3 bases and J lost 8, with 16 bases in between. As DNA, the CDR3 is TGTGCCTGGAGGGGACGGCCGGGTTGGGGCTACACCTTC. Residues: CAWRGRPGWGYTF.

This sequence joins TRBV6-6 and TRBJ2-5; tentatively, D is TRBD1 or TRBD2 (5 bases each). V was pared by 4 bases and J by 4 bases, with 10 bases between. Germline V gene sequence: CDR1 MNHNY, CDR2 SVGAGI (reference sequence). The CDR3 totals 13 residues. The CDR3 sequence is CASSWDRGETQYF. CDR3 nucleotides: TGTGCCAGCAGTTGGGACCGGGGAGAGACCCAGTACTTC.

V is TRBV10-3 and J is TRBJ2-3, with a tentative D call TRBD2 (5 bases). The V end lost 4 bases, the J end lost 6 bases, and 20 bases lay between the germline ends. Germline CDR1 ENHRY, CDR2 SYGVKD. This CDR3 has 16 residues. The CDR3 DNA follows: TGTGCCATCAGTGGATTGATCCCTAGCCTCTCCGATACGCAGTATTTT. It yields the protein CAISGLIPSLSDTQYF.

The CDR3 sequence is CASSLGRQDDYGYTF. DNA of the CDR3: TGTGCCAGCAGCCTCGGCCGACAGGACGACTATGGCTACACCTTC. The V gene is TRBV4-2, the J gene TRBJ1-2; tentatively, D is TRBD1 (6 bases). Germline CDR1 and CDR2: LGHNA and YNFKEQ. CDR3 length equals 15 residues. Trimming took 4 bases from V and 3 from J, leaving 15 bases between them.

This chain uses TRBV27 with TRBJ2-7; no definite D call. The V end was cut by 8 bases, the J end by 1 base, with 6 bases between. The CDR3 loop spans 11 amino acids. Germline-derived CDR1 and CDR2 are MNHEY and SMNVEV (reference sequence). This CDR3 reads CASGDSYEQYF. The DNA of the CDR3 is TGTGCCAGCGGAGATTCCTACGAGCAGTACTTC.

The rearrangement links TRBV13 to TRBJ2-3; TRBD1 might be the D (5 bases). The CDR3 loop spans 14 amino acids. Germline V gives CDR1 PRHDT, CDR2 FYEKMQ (reference sequence). Trimming left V 6 bases short and J 4 bases short, with 14 bases between. CDR3 nucleotide sequence: TGTGCCAGCAGATTTAGTACAGGTCCAGATACGCAGTATTTT. Encoded protein: CASRFSTGPDTQYF.

The V gene is TRBV5-6, the J gene TRBJ1-2; 7 bases fit TRBD1. The V and J ends lost 7 bases and 5 bases, in that order; junction bases with no gene match: 23. The CDR3 is 18 residues long. Looked up from germline, CDR1 is SGHDT and CDR2 is YYEEEE. The CDR3 DNA is TGTGCCAGCGCGGGCCCCGGGACAGAGCCCGTTTCACGGTATGGCTACACCTTC. As protein: CASAGPGTEPVSRYGYTF.

This clone was counted ten times or more. The chain employs TRBV9 and TRBJ1-1, with D maybe TRBD1 (6 bases). The CDR3 length is 15 residues. Germline assignment: CDR1 SGDLS and CDR2 YYNGEE. V was clipped by 4 bases and J by 5 bases, with 18 bases between them. In DNA form, the CDR3 reads TGTGCCAGCAGCTCAGACGAGGGGGATGTTACTGAAGCTTTCTTT. Translated: CASSSDEGDVTEAFF.

The J gene is TRBJ2-3, the V gene TRBV7-8, with D perhaps matching TRBD2 (5 bases). CDR3 size: 15 residues. V gave up 3 bases and J gave up 0 bases, with 10 bases separating them. The germline V gene has CDR1 SGHVS and CDR2 FQNEAQ. The CDR3 loop reads CASSLEDGSTDTQYF. Here the CDR3 DNA reads TGTGCCAGCAGCTTGGAGGACGGTAGCACAGATACGCAGTATTTT.

The CDR3 sequence is CSVEGEREEQYF. The CDR3 DNA is TGCAGCGTTGAAGGGGAGCGAGAGGAGCAGTACTTC. The rearrangement joins TRBV29-1 to TRBJ2-7, with a tentative D call TRBD2 (5 bases). Germline loops: CDR1 SQVTM, CDR2 ANQGSEA. The CDR3 sequence is 12 residues long. The V end was cut by 1 base, the J end by 7 bases, with 11 bases between.

The chain combines TRBV18 with TRBJ2-7; a weak D match, TRBD1 (5 bases). V was pared by 8 bases and J by 5 bases, with 13 bases between. This CDR3 comprises 12 residues. Looked up from germline, CDR1 is KGHSH and CDR2 is LQKENI. The CDR3 nucleotides read TGTGCCAGCCTAAGAGACAGACACGAGCAGTACTTC. Translating it yields CASLRDRHEQYF.

This clone was seen only a few times. The chain uses TRBV4-2 and TRBJ2-2; 9 positions agree with TRBD2. CDR3 length: 17 amino acids. The V and J ends lost 0 bases and 1 base, in that order; junction bases with no gene match: 3. Germline assignment: CDR1 LGHNA and CDR2 YNFKEQ. The CDR3 DNA reads TGTGCCAGCAGCCAAGATATAGCGGGGGAGAACACCGGGGAGCTGTTTTTT. This translates into CASSQDIAGENTGELFF.

CDR3 amino acids: CASSRQRSRELFF. The CDR3 DNA follows: TGTGCCAGCAGCCGCCAGAGGTCGCGGGAGCTGTTTTTT. The rearrangement links TRBV5-6 to TRBJ2-2, with no clear D. Germline CDR1 SGHDT, CDR2 YYEEEE. Between the trimmed V and J ends, which lost 4 bases and 9 bases, there was a span of 13 bases. There are 13 residues in the CDR3.

This clone occurred a few times. The chain couples TRBV10-3 to TRBJ2-1, with D unresolved. This CDR3 contains 11 residues. In germline, CDR1 is ENHRY, CDR2 SYGVKD. Trimming shortened V by 0 bases and J by 7 bases, and 1 base separated the two germline ends. The CDR3 region is CAISESNEQFF. Here the CDR3 DNA reads TGTGCCATCAGTGAGTCGAATGAGCAGTTCTTC.

V usage is TRBV27 and J usage is TRBJ1-3, with D maybe TRBD1 (5 bases). Germline CDR1 and CDR2: MNHEY and SMNVEV (reference sequence). This CDR3 is built from 13 residues. Trimming cost V 9 bases and J 4 bases, with 13 bases left between them. As DNA, the CDR3 is TGTGCCAGTCGGGGACCGAAGGGAAACACCATATATTTT. It specifies CASRGPKGNTIYF.

There are a few counts of this clone. This sequence joins TRBV27 and TRBJ2-7; D perhaps matches TRBD2 (6 bases). V shed 6 bases and J shed 6 bases, with 21 bases lying between them. Germline V gene data show CDR1 as MNHEY and CDR2 as SMNVEV (reference sequence). The CDR3 extends over 15 amino acids. The CDR3 loop reads CASSTGRGWGGEQYF. The CDR3 DNA sequence: TGTGCCAGCAGCACCGGACGGGGATGGGGAGGCGAGCAGTACTTC.